The 13 T cell receptor beta chains reported below all come from one sample, sequenced in a study of blood T cell repertoires in COVID-19 (dated by TCRdb to between 2020 and 2021). Receptor libraries were prepared by the immunoSEQ multiplex PCR assay. TCRdb obtained this table from immuneACCESS and retained in-frame rearrangements with V and J assigned. These tables miss some clones; where compared with another copy, unresolved V genes account for less than half of the shortfall, and the remainder is unexplained. Here the sample has over 150,000 clones; roughly four fifths occur a single time. The top ten hold about 11% of the sample. The sample comprised PBMCs or T cells enriched from blood (not recorded which). Every receptor here comes from a man aged 35 to 55 who had recovered from COVID-19.

V is TRBV28 and J is TRBJ2-7; possible D gene TRBD1, 5 bases. This CDR3 is 15 amino acids long. Germline CDR1 MDHEN, CDR2 SYDVKM. V gave up 5 bases and J gave up 2 bases, with 16 bases separating them. CDR3 bases: TGTGCCAGCAGTACCTACCAGGGATTTCCCTACGAGCAGTACTTC. It codes for CASSTYQGFPYEQYF.

This clone was recorded a few times. The rearrangement joins TRBV30 to TRBJ1-5, with D tentatively TRBD1 (6 bases). The CDR3 is 14 residues long. Looked up from germline, CDR1 is GTSNPN and CDR2 is SVGIG (reference sequence). V dropped 4 bases and J dropped 7 bases, with 17 bases sitting between them. In DNA form, the CDR3 reads TGTGCCTGGACCCTTGGGGGCGCCGGGCAGCCCCAGCATTTT. As protein: CAWTLGGAGQPQHF.

The rearrangement joins TRBV3-1 (or the pseudogene TRBV3-2) to TRBJ1-5; no firm D call. V lost 0 bases, J lost 0 bases, and 9 bases lay in between. The CDR3 loop spans 16 amino acids. Germline V gene data show CDR1 as LGHDT and CDR2 as YNNKEL (reference sequence). The CDR3 DNA sequence: TGTGCCAGCAGCCAAGATCTCGGGTCTAGCAATCAGCCCCAGCATTTT. Amino acid sequence: CASSQDLGSSNQPQHF.

J is TRBJ2-2 and V is TRBV7-9; TRBD2 matches at 13 bases. CDR1 and CDR2 from the germline V gene are SEHNR and FQNEAQ (reference sequence). The CDR3 runs to 18 residues. Trimming at V came to 1 base and at J to 3 bases, leaving 5 bases not matched to a gene. The CDR3 sequence is CASSLDPGLAGHTGELFF. In DNA, the CDR3 is TGTGCCAGCAGCTTAGACCCGGGACTAGCGGGACACACCGGGGAGCTGTTTTTT.

The gene calls are TRBV6-1 and TRBJ2-1, with TRBD1 matching over 9 bases. The CDR3 covers 15 residues. CDR1 is MNHNS and CDR2 is SASEGT in the germline V gene. The J segment lost 9 bases and the V segment lost 3 bases, leaving 9 bases of the junction unmatched. CDR3 DNA sequence: TGTGCCAGCAGTGAGGCTCCGGGACAGGGATTTGAGCAGTTCTTC. Amino acid sequence: CASSEAPGQGFEQFF.

V usage is TRBV3-1 (or the pseudogene TRBV3-2) and J usage is TRBJ2-7, with 7 bases identical to TRBD1. Germline CDR1 is LGHDT and CDR2 is YNNKEL (reference sequence). The CDR3 consists of 16 residues. The J segment lost 5 bases and the V segment lost 0 bases, leaving 10 bases of the junction unmatched. The CDR3 is CASSQDRDSWVDEQYF. DNA for the CDR3: TGTGCCAGCAGCCAAGATAGGGACAGTTGGGTCGACGAGCAGTACTTC.

The rearrangement links TRBV3-1 (or the pseudogene TRBV3-2) to TRBJ1-1; D might be TRBD1 (6 bases). Germline V gene lookup returns CDR1 LGHDT and CDR2 YNNKEL (reference sequence). This CDR3 comprises 14 residues. V lost 3 bases and J 3 bases, leaving 11 bases between the germline ends. The chain's CDR3 is CASSHYRADTEAFF. The CDR3 DNA sequence: TGTGCCAGCAGCCATTACAGGGCGGACACTGAAGCTTTCTTT.

The J gene is TRBJ2-5, the V gene TRBV30, with 7 bases fitting TRBD2. CDR1 is GTSNPN and CDR2 is SVGIG in the germline V gene (reference sequence). The CDR3 extends over 16 amino acids. The V segment lost 3 bases and the J segment 2 bases; nucleotides outside the gene matches: 12. The CDR3 nucleotides are TGTGCCTGGAGCCTCCCGGGAGCGGGGACTCAAGAGACCCAGTACTTC. This sequence encodes CAWSLPGAGTQETQYF. Using reference TRBV30 and TRBJ2-5 for the parts outside the CDR3, the full variable domain is SQTIHQWPATLVQPVGSPLSLECTVEGTSNPNLYWYRQAAGRGLQLLFYSVGIGQISSEVPQNLSASRPQDRQFILSSKKLLLSDSGFYLCAWSLPGAGTQETQYFGPGTRLLVL.

The chain recombines TRBV7-2 with TRBJ1-2; D is ambiguous. The germline gives CDR1 SGHTA, CDR2 FQGNSA. V lost 3 bases and J 1 base, leaving 9 bases between the germline ends. This CDR3 region has 14 residues. The CDR3 here is CASSFGVGNYGYTF. The CDR3 bases are TGTGCCAGCAGCTTCGGGGTTGGTAACTATGGCTACACCTTC. The complete variable domain, with remaining parts taken from reference TRBV7-2 and TRBJ1-2, reads GAGVSQSPSNKVTEKGKDVELRCDPISGHTALYWYRQSLGQGLEFLIYFQGNSAPDKSGLPSDRFSAERTGGSVSTLTIQRTQQEDSAVYLCASSFGVGNYGYTFGSGTRLTVV.

V gene TRBV30 combines with J gene TRBJ1-2, with TRBD1 as a possible D gene (5 bases). Trimming removed 5 bases from V and 3 bases from J, with 22 bases in between. The CDR3 extends over 16 amino acids. Germline assignment: CDR1 GTSNPN and CDR2 SVGIG (reference sequence). The CDR3: CAWVGPGTAKHYGYTF. The CDR3 nucleotides read TGTGCCTGGGTAGGCCCCGGGACTGCGAAACACTATGGCTACACCTTC.

The chain combines TRBV27 with TRBJ1-4; 7 nucleotides agree with TRBD1. This CDR3 comprises 16 residues. Germline loops: CDR1 MNHEY, CDR2 SMNVEV (reference sequence). The V gene end was trimmed by 1 base and the J gene end by 8 bases; junction bases not matched to a gene: 10. CDR3 coding DNA: TGTGCCAGCAGTTTATTGGACAGGCGAGGGGGCGAAAAACTGTTTTTT. Encoded protein: CASSLLDRRGGEKLFF. The entire variable domain, with the rest obtained from reference TRBV27 and TRBJ1-4, is as follows: EAQVTQNPRYLITVTGKKLTVTCSQNMNHEYMSWYRQDPGLGLRQIYYSMNVEVTDKGDVPEGYKVSRKEKRNFPLILESPSPNQTSLYFCASSLLDRRGGEKLFFGSGTQLSVL.

The rearrangement joins TRBV9 to TRBJ2-6; D might be TRBD1 (5 bases). CDR3 length equals 15 residues. The V and J ends lost 2 bases and 0 bases respectively, with 6 bases between them. Germline values: CDR1 SGDLS, CDR2 YYNGEE. As DNA, the CDR3 is TGTGCCAGCAGCGTGGGGCGCTCTGGGGCCAACGTCCTGACTTTC. Translating it yields CASSVGRSGANVLTF.

This rearrangement joins TRBV6-5 to TRBJ1-1; D might be TRBD1 (5 bases). Germline V gene sequence: CDR1 MNHEY, CDR2 SVGAGI. The CDR3 runs 13 residues. V was cut by 6 bases and J by 5 bases, with 13 bases left in between. The CDR3 coding sequence is TGTGCCAGCAGCGCCCAGGGTGGTACTGAAGCTTTCTTT. This codes for CASSAQGGTEAFF.